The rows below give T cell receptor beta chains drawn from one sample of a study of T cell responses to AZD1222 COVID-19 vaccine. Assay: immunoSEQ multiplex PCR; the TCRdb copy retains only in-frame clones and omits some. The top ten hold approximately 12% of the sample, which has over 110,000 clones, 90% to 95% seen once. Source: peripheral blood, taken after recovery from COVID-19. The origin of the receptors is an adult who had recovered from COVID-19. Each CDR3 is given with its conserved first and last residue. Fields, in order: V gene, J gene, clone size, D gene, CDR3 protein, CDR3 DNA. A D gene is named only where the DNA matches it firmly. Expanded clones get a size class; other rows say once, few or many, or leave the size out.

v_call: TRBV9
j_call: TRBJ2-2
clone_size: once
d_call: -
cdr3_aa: CASSVGRFLESAAGELFF
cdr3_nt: TGTGCCAGCAGCGTAGGAAGGTTTCTAGAGTCGGCCGCCGGGGAGCTGTTTTTT

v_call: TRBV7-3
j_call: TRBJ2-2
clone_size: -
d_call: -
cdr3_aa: CASSLGTSGPTGELFF
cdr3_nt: TGTGCCAGCAGCCTAGGGACGTCGGGCCCCACCGGGGAGCTGTTTTTT

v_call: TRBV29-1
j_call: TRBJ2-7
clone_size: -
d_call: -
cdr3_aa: CSVQLSHYEQYF
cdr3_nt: TGCAGCGTACAACTAAGTCACTACGAGCAGTACTTC

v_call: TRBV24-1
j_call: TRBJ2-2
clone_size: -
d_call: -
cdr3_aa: CATSDYRDGTGELFF
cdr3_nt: TGTGCCACCAGTGATTACAGGGATGGCACCGGGGAGCTGTTTTTT

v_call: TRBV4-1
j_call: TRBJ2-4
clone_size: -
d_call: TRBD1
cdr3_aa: CASRKIGGTVAKNIQYF
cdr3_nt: TGCGCCAGCCGTAAAATTGGTGGGACAGTAGCCAAAAACATTCAGTACTTC

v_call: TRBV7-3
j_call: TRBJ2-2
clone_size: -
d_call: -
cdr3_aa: CASSFGGELFF
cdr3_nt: TGTGCCAGCAGCTTCGGCGGGGAGCTGTTTTTT

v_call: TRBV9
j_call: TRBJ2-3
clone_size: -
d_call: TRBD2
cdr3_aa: CASSVKGLAGTGDDTQYF
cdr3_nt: TGTGCCAGCAGCGTAAAGGGACTAGCGGGCACAGGGGATGATACGCAGTATTTT

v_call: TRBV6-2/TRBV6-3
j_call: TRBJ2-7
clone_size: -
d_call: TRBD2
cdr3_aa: CASSYLAGAPYEQYF
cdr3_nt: TGTGCCAGCAGTTATCTCGCGGGAGCTCCCTACGAGCAGTACTTC

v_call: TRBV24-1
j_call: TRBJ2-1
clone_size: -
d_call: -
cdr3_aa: CATSDQNYLGEQFF
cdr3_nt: TGTGCCACCAGTGACCAGAACTACCTCGGGGAGCAGTTCTTC

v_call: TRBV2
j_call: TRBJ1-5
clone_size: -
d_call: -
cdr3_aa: CASSEELGRAQPQHF
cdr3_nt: TGTGCCAGCAGTGAGGAGTTGGGCAGGGCACAGCCCCAGCATTTT

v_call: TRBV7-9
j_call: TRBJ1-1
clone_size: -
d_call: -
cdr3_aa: CASSLGGPMNTEAFF
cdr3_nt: TGTGCCAGCAGCTTGGGGGGGCCGATGAACACTGAAGCTTTCTTT

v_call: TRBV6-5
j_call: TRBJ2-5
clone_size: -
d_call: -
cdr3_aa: CASGAGETQYF
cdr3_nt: TGTGCCTCCGGGGCTGGCGAGACCCAGTACTTC

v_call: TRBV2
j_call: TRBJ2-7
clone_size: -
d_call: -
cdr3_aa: CASRKQEGAVAEQYF
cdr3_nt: TGTGCCAGCAGAAAACAGGAGGGGGCGGTTGCCGAGCAGTACTTC

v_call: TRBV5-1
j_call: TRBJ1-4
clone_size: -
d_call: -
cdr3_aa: CASSLDSYNEKLFF
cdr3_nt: TGCGCCAGCAGCCTAGACAGTTATAATGAAAAACTGTTTTTT

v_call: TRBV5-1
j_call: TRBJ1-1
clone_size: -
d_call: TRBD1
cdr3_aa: CASSLAPGQGLNTEAFF
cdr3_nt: TGCGCCAGCAGCTTGGCCCCGGGACAGGGTTTGAACACTGAAGCTTTCTTT

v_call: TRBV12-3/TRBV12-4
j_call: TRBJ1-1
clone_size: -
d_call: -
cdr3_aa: CASSFKDNTEAFF
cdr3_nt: TGTGCCAGCAGTTTCAAAGACAACACTGAAGCTTTCTTT

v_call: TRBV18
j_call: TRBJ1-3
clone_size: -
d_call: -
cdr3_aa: CASSPKDSGNTIYF
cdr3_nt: TGTGCCAGCTCACCAAAGGACTCTGGAAACACCATATATTTT

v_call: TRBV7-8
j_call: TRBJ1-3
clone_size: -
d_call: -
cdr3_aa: CASSARHPAAGNTIYF
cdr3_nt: TGTGCCAGCAGCGCCCGACACCCCGCTGCGGGAAACACCATATATTTT

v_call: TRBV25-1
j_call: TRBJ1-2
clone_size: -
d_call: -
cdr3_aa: CASRNTDYYGYTF
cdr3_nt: TGTGCCAGCAGGAATACGGACTACTATGGCTACACCTTC

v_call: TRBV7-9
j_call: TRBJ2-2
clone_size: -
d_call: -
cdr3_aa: CAIPPGLSTGELFF
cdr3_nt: TGTGCCATACCCCCGGGACTCTCAACCGGGGAGCTGTTTTTT

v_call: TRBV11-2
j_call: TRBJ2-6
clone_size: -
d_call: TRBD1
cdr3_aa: CASSPRDRLLHGANVLTF
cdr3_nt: TGTGCCAGCAGCCCTCGGGACAGGCTTCTCCATGGGGCCAACGTCCTGACTTTC

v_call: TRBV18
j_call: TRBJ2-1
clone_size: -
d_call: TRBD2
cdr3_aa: CASSPLFLAGIGDEQFF
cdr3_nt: TGTGCCAGCTCACCGCTTTTTCTAGCGGGAATAGGCGATGAGCAGTTCTTC

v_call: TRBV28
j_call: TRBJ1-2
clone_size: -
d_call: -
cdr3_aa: CASSLNDRGAYGYTF
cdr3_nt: TGTGCCAGCAGTTTAAATGATAGGGGGGCCTATGGCTACACCTTC

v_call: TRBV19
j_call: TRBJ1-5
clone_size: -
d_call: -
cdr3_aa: CASSFMGQPQHF
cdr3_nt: TGTGCCAGTAGCTTTATGGGTCAGCCCCAGCATTTT